This TCR beta chain was identified in a study of blood T cell repertoires in COVID-19. Method: immunoSEQ multiplex PCR; TCRdb's copy keeps in-frame clones and lacks some. Among roughly 17,000 clones, about 80% were seen once, and the ten largest hold approximately 23%. Germline assignment: CDR1 SGHTA and CDR2 FQGNSA. This CDR3 spans 15 amino acids. The V gene end was trimmed by 4 bases and the J gene end by 5 bases; junction bases not matched to a gene: 4. The V call is TRBV7-2, the J call TRBJ2-2; TRBD2 aligns across 10 bases. The origin of this receptor is a man aged 55-75 years with active or convalescent COVID-19. The sequencing input was peripheral blood. CDR3 sequence reads: CASSYSGGLTGELFF. CDR3 bases: TGTGCCAGCAGCTATAGCGGGGGGCTTACCGGGGAGCTGTTTTTT.